This T cell receptor beta chain was captured by sequencing in a study of blood T cells in healthy people across ages. For the second PCR, which ran for about 6 to 11 cycles, a sample-barcoded 5' primer and a J-beta primer mix were used. There were at least 3 million CDR3-containing paired-end reads obtained from each sample. TCRdb independently ran MiXCR on the 5' RACE reads; one entry per CDR3 protein. The table lists roughly 800,000 distinct CDR3 sequences, nearly 60% of them singletons. Trimming left V 8 bases short and J 5 bases short, with 22 bases between. This CDR3 is built from 15 residues. This receptor was taken from a man younger than 45 in good health. The chain uses TRBV12-3 or TRBV12-4 and TRBJ2-7; D is unresolved. Sequencing was performed on blood. The CDR3 coding sequence is TGTGCCAGCCATGGTGGCTTCTCTGGGCTTGACGAGCAGTACTTC. Its translation is CASHGGFSGLDEQYF.